A single sample gave rise to the 14 T cell receptor beta chains below, sequenced in a study of cytomegalovirus exposure and HLA in healthy donors. Vbeta (60) and Jbeta (13) primers were used in the PCR. Clones were sequenced by immunoSEQ multiplex PCR, and TCRdb holds only the in-frame ones, with some missing. The sample yields 90,000 to 140,000 clones, 83% seen once. Sequencing was performed on PBMCs. The source of these receptors is a man aged 18 to 30 in good health and CMV-seronegative.

V gene TRBV7-9 combines with J gene TRBJ2-3, with no clear D. Germline loops: CDR1 SEHNR, CDR2 FQNEAQ (reference sequence). The CDR3 runs 17 residues. The ends were cut back, 5 bases at V and 1 base at J, with 19 bases in the middle. The CDR3 DNA follows: TGTGCCAGCAGCGCTCAACGGGTAGGCCCTGGCACAGATACGCAGTATTTT. Amino acid sequence: CASSAQRVGPGTDTQYF.

This clone was found once. CDR3 nucleotides: TGTGCCAGCTCACCCTCGAGGGGGCATTACGAGCAGTACTTC. Its translation is CASSPSRGHYEQYF. J is TRBJ2-7 and V is TRBV18; 7 bases are shared with TRBD1. V trimming: 3 bases; J trimming: 4 bases; junction bases outside the gene matches: 6. CDR1 and CDR2 (germline): KGHSH, LQKENI. This CDR3 is built from 14 residues.

The genes are TRBV27 and TRBJ1-2; 8 nucleotides agree with TRBD1. V was clipped by 3 bases and J by 1 base; unmatched bases: 4. This CDR3 spans 15 amino acids. CDR1 is MNHEY and CDR2 is SMNVEV in the germline V gene (reference sequence). The CDR3 DNA follows: TGTGCCAGCAGTTTCTGGACAGGGCGTAACTATGGCTACACCTTC. Protein sequence: CASSFWTGRNYGYTF.

Notes on this clone: A junction boundary mismatches the germline segment, possibly from a read error. The chain has TRBV6-5 and TRBJ2-3; 7 bases match TRBD2. The length of the CDR3 is 12 residues. The V gene's germline CDR1 is MNHEY and CDR2 SVGAGI. The CDR3 nucleotides are TGTGCCACCAGAATCACTAGCGAGGGGAAGAGTTTT. Translation gives CATRITSEGKSF.

V is TRBV5-1 and J is TRBJ1-1; 7 bases match TRBD1. The CDR3 contains 14 residues. Trimming at V came to 4 bases and at J to 5 bases, leaving 8 bases not matched to a gene. Germline V CDR1 and CDR2: SGHRS, YFSETQ. The CDR3 here is CASSGNRGGTEAFF. For the CDR3, the DNA is TGCGCCAGCAGCGGAAACAGGGGTGGTACTGAAGCTTTCTTT.

The rearrangement uses TRBV4-3 and TRBJ2-7; 11 bases are shared with TRBD2. CDR3 size: 17 residues. Trimming cost V 0 bases and J 2 bases; bases outside gene matches: 6. Germline loops: CDR1 LGHNA, CDR2 YSLEER. The CDR3 loop is CASSQDARLAGTYEQYF. The CDR3 DNA reads TGCGCCAGCAGCCAAGATGCTCGACTAGCGGGAACCTACGAGCAGTACTTC.

This chain links TRBV7-2 with TRBJ1-1; TRBD1 is a possible D gene (6 bases). The CDR3 covers 13 residues. The ends were cut back, 7 bases at V and 5 bases at J, with 14 bases in the middle. Germline-derived CDR1 and CDR2 are SGHTA and FQGNSA. The CDR3 bases are TGTGCCAGCAACAGAAAGGGGGGGACTGAAGCTTTCTTT. Translated, it gives CASNRKGGTEAFF.

CDR3 DNA sequence: TGTGCCAGCAGCTTGGAGGGACTAGCTGTAGATACGCAGTATTTT. Its translation: CASSLEGLAVDTQYF. The gene calls are TRBV7-2 and TRBJ2-3; 9 bases are a match to TRBD2. There are 15 residues in the CDR3. Trimming cost V 3 bases and J 5 bases; bases outside gene matches: 6. CDR1 and CDR2 from the germline V gene are SGHTA and FQGNSA.

CDR3 sequence (DNA): TGTGCCAGCAGTCCACGGACAGGGGGTTACAATGAGCAGTTCTTC. Translated: CASSPRTGGYNEQFF. The chain employs TRBV6-4 and TRBJ2-1; TRBD1 agrees at 10 bases. The length of the CDR3 is 15 residues. J was trimmed by 4 bases and V by 5 bases; bases with no gene match: 5. Germline lookup yields CDR1 MRHNA and CDR2 SNTAGT.

The chain recombines TRBV19 with TRBJ2-1; the D gene is possibly TRBD2 (5 bases). Germline V CDR1 and CDR2: LNHDA, SQIVND (reference sequence). Trimming took 5 bases from V and 2 from J, leaving 10 bases between them. The CDR3 sequence is 14 residues long. CDR3 nucleotide sequence: TGTGCCAGTAGTGTCGGGATGGCCTACAATGAGCAGTTCTTC. Protein: CASSVGMAYNEQFF.

V usage is TRBV5-5 and J usage is TRBJ2-1, with D perhaps TRBD2 (6 bases). There are 13 residues in the CDR3. The germline V gene encodes CDR1 SGHKS and CDR2 YYEKEE (reference sequence). V lost 4 bases and J lost 12, with 17 bases in between. The CDR3 DNA is TGTGCCAGCAGCCCCGGACTAAGCGTCCGGCAGTTCTTC. Residues: CASSPGLSVRQFF.

This clone was seen only a few times. The genes are TRBV20-1 and TRBJ1-1, with D unresolved. CDR3 length: 11 amino acids. Per germline, CDR1 DFQATT and CDR2 SNEGSKA (reference sequence). The ends were cut back, 5 bases at V and 2 bases at J, with 6 bases in the middle. CDR3 in amino acids: CSALTNTEAFF. Written as DNA, the CDR3 is TGCAGTGCTCTTACTAACACTGAAGCTTTCTTT.

This clone appeared once. The rearrangement joins TRBV5-4 to TRBJ2-1; TRBD2 is a possible D gene (6 bases). This CDR3 region has 15 residues. Germline CDR1 reads SGHNT; CDR2 reads YYREEE (reference sequence). V lost 0 bases and J 1 base, leaving 8 bases between the germline ends. The CDR3 DNA reads as TGTGCCAGCAGCTTGGAGACTAGGTCCTACAATGAGCAGTTCTTC. Amino acids: CASSLETRSYNEQFF.

V and J are TRBV6-1 and TRBJ2-3; 10 nucleotides match TRBD2. The CDR3 extends over 15 amino acids. Germline values: CDR1 MNHNS, CDR2 SASEGT. The V gene end was trimmed by 9 bases and the J gene end by 3 bases; junction bases not matched to a gene: 9. The CDR3 is CARDFKREGTDTQYF. CDR3 DNA: TGTGCCAGGGATTTTAAGCGGGAGGGGACAGATACGCAGTATTTT.